Listed below are T cell receptor beta chains from one sample, sequenced in a study of CD8 T cells in ankylosing spondylitis. TCRdb re-called the 5' RACE reads through MiXCR, storing one row per CDR3 protein. The profile shows about 440,000 distinct CDR3 sequences, more than 15% of them singletons. Sequencing used blood, either unsorted or a sorted T cell fraction (not recorded which). The receptors come from a male donor with ankylosing spondylitis. Both conserved end residues are part of each CDR3. The D gene is left open where the match is weak. Expanded clones are given a class, and other clones once, few, many or no size at all.

DNA,CDR3,V,D,size,J
TGTGCCAGCAGCTTATTGGCTAGCGGGAACAACGAGCAGTACTTC,CASSLLASGNNEQYF,TRBV7-9,TRBD2,.,TRBJ2-7
TGCGCCAGCAGTCTTCCCGGGAGGGACTATGGCTACACCTTC,CASSLPGRDYGYTF,TRBV4-1,.,few,TRBJ1-2
TGTGCCAGCTCACCAAGACAGCAAGCGGACCAGTACTTC,CASSPRQQADQYF,TRBV18,.,few,TRBJ2-5
TGTGCCAGCAGTCCCCAGGGGGCTAACGCCGAGCAGTACTTC,CASSPQGANAEQYF,TRBV6-2/TRBV6-3,TRBD1,.,TRBJ2-7
TGCAGTGTGACCGGTTCAGCAGCCTACGAGCAGTACTTC,CSVTGSAAYEQYF,TRBV20-1,.,.,TRBJ2-7
TGTGCCAGCAGGGAAAGAGGGTGGACTGAAGCTTTCTTT,CASRERGWTEAFF,TRBV28,.,few,TRBJ1-1
TGCGCCAGCAGCGAAGGACTAGCGGGGCGTACGAACAATGAGCAGTTCTTC,CASSEGLAGRTNNEQFF,TRBV5-1,TRBD2,few,TRBJ2-1
TGTGCCAGCAGCCAACTACAGAAAAACTATGGCTACACCTTC,CASSQLQKNYGYTF,TRBV3-1,.,.,TRBJ1-2
TGTGCCAGCAGCTTAACCCCACGAGGGGTCAATGAGCAGTTCTTC,CASSLTPRGVNEQFF,TRBV7-3,.,.,TRBJ2-1
TGTGCCAGCAGCTTAGCGACAGGGCCAGATACGCAGTATTTT,CASSLATGPDTQYF,TRBV7-2,TRBD1,few,TRBJ2-3
TGCGCCAGCAGCTTGGCTACGGTGAACACTGAAGCTTTCTTT,CASSLATVNTEAFF,TRBV5-1,.,many,TRBJ1-1
TGTGCCAGCAGTGACGGGATAGCGGGGGCCTTAGGGACGCAGTATTTT,CASSDGIAGALGTQYF,TRBV6-4,TRBD2,few,TRBJ2-3
TGCGCCAGCAGCTTGGTGGTAGGCAACTATGGCTACACCTTC,CASSLVVGNYGYTF,TRBV5-1,.,.,TRBJ1-2
TGTGCCAGCAGTTCTCAACAGGGAATTGCTCAGCCCCAGCATTTT,CASSSQQGIAQPQHF,TRBV28,.,.,TRBJ1-5
TGTGCCAGCAGCCGGGACGCGGACTATGGCTACACCTTC,CASSRDADYGYTF,TRBV12-3/TRBV12-4,.,few,TRBJ1-2
TGCGCCAGCAGCTCCCCGGGACAGGGGCCTTCACCCCTCCACTTT,CASSSPGQGPSPLHF,TRBV5-1,TRBD1,.,TRBJ1-6